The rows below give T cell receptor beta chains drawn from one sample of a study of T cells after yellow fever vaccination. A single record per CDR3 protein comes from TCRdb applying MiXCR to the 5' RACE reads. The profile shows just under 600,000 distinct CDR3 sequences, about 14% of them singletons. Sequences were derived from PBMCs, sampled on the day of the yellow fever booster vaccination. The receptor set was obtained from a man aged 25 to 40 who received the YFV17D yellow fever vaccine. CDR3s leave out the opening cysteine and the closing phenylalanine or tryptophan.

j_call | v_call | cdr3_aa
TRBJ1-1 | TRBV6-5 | ASSYSFGGANTEAF
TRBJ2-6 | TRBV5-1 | ASSLAGNAGANVLT
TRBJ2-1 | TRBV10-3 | AIRYGLVNEQF
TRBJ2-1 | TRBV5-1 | ASSLVPSGYNEQF
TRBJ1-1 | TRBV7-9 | ASSSFRTNPYTEAF
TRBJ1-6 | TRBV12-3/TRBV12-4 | ASSSRQNSPLH
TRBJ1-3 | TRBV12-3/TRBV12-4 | ASSSRTAGNTIY
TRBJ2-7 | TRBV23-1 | ASSRIGQGASLGEQY
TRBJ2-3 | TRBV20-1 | SATGLGDTQY
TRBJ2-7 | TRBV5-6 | ASSPGRKGDEQY
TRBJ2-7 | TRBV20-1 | SAPKRREQY
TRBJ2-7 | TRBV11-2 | ASSAGQSKQY
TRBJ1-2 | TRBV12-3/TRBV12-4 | ASSLSGQGSYGYT
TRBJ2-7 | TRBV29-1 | SVGLREQY
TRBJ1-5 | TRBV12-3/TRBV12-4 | ASSLEAGLRQPQH
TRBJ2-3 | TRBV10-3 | AIRGTSGSPVGGTDTQY
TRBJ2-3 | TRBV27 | ASSFGAADTQY
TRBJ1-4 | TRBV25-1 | ASSASASGEKLF
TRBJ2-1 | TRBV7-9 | ASPYGALGAYNEQF
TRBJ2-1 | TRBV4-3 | ASSQDLARTNEQF
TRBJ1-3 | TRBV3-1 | ASSQQLRTSGNTIY
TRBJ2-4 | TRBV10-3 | AITPGLAKNIQY
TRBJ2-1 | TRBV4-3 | ASSGTSGHEQF
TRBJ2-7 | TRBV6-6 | ASTSFGPYEQY
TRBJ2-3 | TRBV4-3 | ASSQVAEKRSTQY
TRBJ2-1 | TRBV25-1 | ASSDRSIIQGDEQF
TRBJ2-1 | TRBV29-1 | SVGGFPTYNEQF
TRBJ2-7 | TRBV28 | ASIPPPGLAGGYEQY
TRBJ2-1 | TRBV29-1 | SVEEPGGRSYNEQF
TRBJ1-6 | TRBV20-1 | SAREALVSSPLH
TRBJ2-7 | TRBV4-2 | ASSQVGGNVHLHLYEQY
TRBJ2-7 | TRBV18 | ASSPGQLLEQY
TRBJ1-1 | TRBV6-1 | ASRLQGRGEAF
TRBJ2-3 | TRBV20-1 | SALPPTDTQY
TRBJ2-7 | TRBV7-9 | ASSLTDIQAYEQY
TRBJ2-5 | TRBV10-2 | ASSEFGAETQY
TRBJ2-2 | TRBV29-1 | SVAGRGVSTGELF
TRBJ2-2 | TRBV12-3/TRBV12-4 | ASTPHSQAGELF
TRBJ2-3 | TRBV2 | ASRHPRDRSTDTQY
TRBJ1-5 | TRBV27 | ASSKRATSNQPQH
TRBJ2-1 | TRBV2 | ASSGLAGTSYNEQF
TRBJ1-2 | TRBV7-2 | ASSPRRAVYGYT
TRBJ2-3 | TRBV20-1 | SASGRGRVGQY
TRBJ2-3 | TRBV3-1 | ASSQVPDTQY
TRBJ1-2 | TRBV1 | TSSPATVNYGYT
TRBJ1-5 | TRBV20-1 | SANDRDNQPQH